A selection of T cell receptor beta chains follows, all from one sample in a study of naive and memory T cell subsets. TCRdb processed the UMI-ligation and nested PCR reads anew with MiXCR; each CDR3 protein has one entry. The sample contains tens of thousands of distinct CDR3 sequences, 8.5% to 10% of which appear only once. The sequenced material came from central memory CD8+ T cells from blood. These receptors were taken from a human donor in good health. The CDR3 runs from the conserved cysteine through the conserved F or W. D genes are given only for firm matches. Clone sizes are given selectively: once, few, many, or a class where the clone is expanded.

CDR3	DNA	size	length	J	V	D
CASSYSDSSYEQYF	TGTGCCAGCAGTTACTCGGACAGCTCCTACGAGCAGTACTTC	many	14	TRBJ2-7	TRBV6-2/TRBV6-3	NA
CATSEQLAGGTMEQFF	TGTGCCACCAGTGAGCAACTAGCGGGAGGGACAATGGAGCAGTTCTTC	NA	16	TRBJ2-1	TRBV24-1	TRBD2
CSAPEVGPQGSYGYTF	TGCAGTGCTCCTGAAGTGGGGCCGCAGGGTAGCTATGGCTACACCTTC	few	16	TRBJ1-2	TRBV20-1	NA
CASSSGNYEQYF	TGTGCCAGCAGTTCAGGAAACTACGAGCAGTACTTC	many	12	TRBJ2-7	TRBV27	NA
CARSDRDSGANVLTF	TGTGCCAGAAGTGACAGGGACTCTGGGGCCAACGTCCTGACTTTC	NA	15	TRBJ2-6	TRBV6-2/TRBV6-3	TRBD1
CASSRSGTSGSGDTQYF	TGTGCCAGCTCACGTTCCGGTACTAGCGGGAGTGGAGATACGCAGTATTTT	NA	17	TRBJ2-3	TRBV18	TRBD2
CASSLGDRNTEAFF	TGTGCCAGCAGTTTAGGGGACAGGAACACTGAAGCTTTCTTT	many	14	TRBJ1-1	TRBV12-3/TRBV12-4	TRBD1
CASSAPGRELSGNTIYF	TGTGCCAGCAGCGCCCCAGGGCGGGAGCTCTCTGGAAACACCATATATTTT	many	17	TRBJ1-3	TRBV9	NA
CATSDLQGAERNEQFF	TGTGCCACCAGTGATTTGCAGGGGGCGGAAAGAAATGAGCAGTTCTTC	few	16	TRBJ2-1	TRBV24-1	TRBD1
CASSSPLIPLHF	TGTGCCAGCAGTTCCCCATTGATCCCCCTCCACTTT	NA	12	TRBJ1-6	TRBV27	NA
CASSAKVSYEQYF	TGTGCCAGTAGTGCGAAGGTCTCCTACGAGCAGTACTTC	NA	13	TRBJ2-7	TRBV19	NA
CAWSVSEVAEAFF	TGTGCCTGGAGTGTCAGTGAGGTCGCTGAAGCTTTCTTT	NA	13	TRBJ1-1	TRBV30	NA
CASSQSEGELTPGSCFF	NA	few	17	TRBJ2-2	TRBV23-1	NA
CASSSGQGTEKLFF	TGTGCCAGCAGTTCGGGACAGGGGACGGAAAAACTGTTTTTT	NA	14	TRBJ1-4	TRBV6-5	TRBD1
CASSRPGGRHTDTQYF	TGTGCCAGCAGCCGCCCGGGTGGGCGGCACACAGATACGCAGTATTTT	many	16	TRBJ2-3	TRBV7-9	NA
CASSPRRPGRLQETQYF	TGTGCCAGCAGCCCACGACGGCCAGGGCGGCTCCAAGAGACCCAGTACTTC	NA	17	TRBJ2-5	TRBV7-2	NA
CASSILLAGGDTQYF	TGTGCCAGTAGTATTTTACTAGCGGGAGGAGATACGCAGTATTTT	NA	15	TRBJ2-3	TRBV19	TRBD2
CATSESGQGDEQYF	TGTGCCACCAGTGAATCTGGACAGGGAGACGAGCAGTACTTC	many	14	TRBJ2-7	TRBV24-1	TRBD1
CASSRSDLGTDTQYF	TGTGCTAGCAGCCGATCAGATTTAGGCACAGATACGCAGTATTTT	many	15	TRBJ2-3	TRBV7-7	NA
CASSQDPSSYYGYTF	TGCGCCAGCAGCCAAGATCCCAGCTCTTACTATGGCTACACCTTC	few	15	TRBJ1-2	TRBV4-1	NA
CASSLGLAGSTDTQYF	TGTGCCAGCAGCTTAGGACTAGCGGGTAGCACAGATACGCAGTATTTT	few	16	TRBJ2-3	TRBV13	TRBD2
CASSLTENTEAFF	TGTGCCAGCAGCTTAACGGAGAACACTGAAGCTTTCTTT	many	13	TRBJ1-1	TRBV11-2	NA
CASSISSGLYYEQYF	TGTGCCAGCAGCATAAGTTCGGGACTTTACTACGAGCAGTACTTC	NA	15	TRBJ2-7	TRBV7-9	NA
CASSSGTGELFF	TGTGCCAGCAGCTCAGGGACCGGGGAGCTGTTTTTT	few	12	TRBJ2-2	TRBV3-1	NA
CSVEDRRANYGYTF	TGCAGCGTTGAAGATCGACGGGCGAACTATGGCTACACCTTC	many	14	TRBJ1-2	TRBV29-1	NA
CASSLMQPGAGDDSPLHF	TGTGCCAGCAGTTTAATGCAACCCGGGGCAGGGGATGATTCACCCCTCCACTTT	medium-sized	18	TRBJ1-6	TRBV12-3/TRBV12-4	NA
CASSPLPGTMLFF	TGTGCCAGCAGTCCACTTCCGGGGACAATGTTGTTCTTC	NA	13	TRBJ2-1	TRBV27	NA
CASSLGSGEETQYF	TGTGCCAGCAGCTTAGGATCAGGGGAAGAGACCCAGTACTTC	few	14	TRBJ2-5	TRBV7-8	NA
CASFFGTGYHEQYF	TGTGCCAGCTTCTTCGGGACAGGGTACCACGAGCAGTACTTC	NA	14	TRBJ2-7	TRBV21-1	NA
CASSASWDSYEQYF	TGTGCCAGCAGCGCCTCTTGGGACTCCTACGAGCAGTACTTC	NA	14	TRBJ2-7	TRBV9	NA
CASSEAPGNEQFF	TGTGCCAGCAGTGAAGCACCTGGGAATGAGCAGTTCTTC	few	13	TRBJ2-1	TRBV6-1	NA
CASSYSIGANVLTF	TGTGCCAGCAGTTACTCGATAGGGGCCAACGTCCTGACTTTC	few	14	TRBJ2-6	TRBV6-2/TRBV6-3	NA
CASSMYGNEQFF	TGTGCCAGCAGTATGTACGGAAATGAGCAGTTCTTC	few	12	TRBJ2-1	TRBV6-1	NA
CASSLAGGLTGPNEKLFF	TGCGCCAGCAGCTTGGCTGGGGGATTGACAGGTCCTAATGAAAAACTGTTTTTT	NA	18	TRBJ1-4	TRBV5-1	NA
CASSLTGIVETQYF	TGTGCCAGCAGTTTAACAGGGATTGTCGAGACCCAGTACTTC	many	14	TRBJ2-5	TRBV9	NA
CASRTSLETQYF	TGTGCCAGCAGAACTTCCTTGGAGACCCAGTACTTC	many	12	TRBJ2-5	TRBV12-3/TRBV12-4	NA